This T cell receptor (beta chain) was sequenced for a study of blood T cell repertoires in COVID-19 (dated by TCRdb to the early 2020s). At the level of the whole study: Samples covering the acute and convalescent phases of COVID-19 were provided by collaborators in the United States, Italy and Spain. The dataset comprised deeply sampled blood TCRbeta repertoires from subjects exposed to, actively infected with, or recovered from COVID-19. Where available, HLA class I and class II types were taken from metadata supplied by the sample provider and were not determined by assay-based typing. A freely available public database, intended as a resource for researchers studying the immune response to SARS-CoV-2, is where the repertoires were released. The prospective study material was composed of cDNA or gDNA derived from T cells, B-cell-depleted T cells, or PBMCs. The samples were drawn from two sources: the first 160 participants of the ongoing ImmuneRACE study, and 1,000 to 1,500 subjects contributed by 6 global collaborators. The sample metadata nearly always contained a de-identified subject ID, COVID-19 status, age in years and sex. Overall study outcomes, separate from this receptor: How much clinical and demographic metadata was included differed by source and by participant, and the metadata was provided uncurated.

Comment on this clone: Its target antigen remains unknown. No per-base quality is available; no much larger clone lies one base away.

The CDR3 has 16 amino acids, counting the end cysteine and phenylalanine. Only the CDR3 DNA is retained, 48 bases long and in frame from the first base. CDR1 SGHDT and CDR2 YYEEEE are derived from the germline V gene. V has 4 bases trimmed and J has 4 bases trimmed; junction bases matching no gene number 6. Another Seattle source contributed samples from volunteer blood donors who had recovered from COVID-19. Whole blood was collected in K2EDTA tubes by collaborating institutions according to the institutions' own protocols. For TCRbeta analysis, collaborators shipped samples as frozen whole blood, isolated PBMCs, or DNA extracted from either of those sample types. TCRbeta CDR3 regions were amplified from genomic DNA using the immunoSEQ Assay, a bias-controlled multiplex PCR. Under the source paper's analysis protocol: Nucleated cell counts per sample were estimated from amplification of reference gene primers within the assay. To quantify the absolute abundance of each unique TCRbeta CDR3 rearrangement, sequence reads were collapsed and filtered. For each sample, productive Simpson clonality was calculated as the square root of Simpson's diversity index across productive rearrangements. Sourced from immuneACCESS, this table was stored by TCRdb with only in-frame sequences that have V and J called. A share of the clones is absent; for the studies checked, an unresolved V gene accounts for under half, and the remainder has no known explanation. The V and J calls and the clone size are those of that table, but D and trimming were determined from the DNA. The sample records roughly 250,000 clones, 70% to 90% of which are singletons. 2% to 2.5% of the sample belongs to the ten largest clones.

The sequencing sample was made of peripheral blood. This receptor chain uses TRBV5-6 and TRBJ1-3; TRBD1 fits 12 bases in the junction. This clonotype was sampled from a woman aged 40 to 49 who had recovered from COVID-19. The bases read TGTGCCAGCAGCCCCGGGACAGGGGGCTGGGGAAACACCATATATTTT. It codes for CASSPGTGGWGNTIYF.